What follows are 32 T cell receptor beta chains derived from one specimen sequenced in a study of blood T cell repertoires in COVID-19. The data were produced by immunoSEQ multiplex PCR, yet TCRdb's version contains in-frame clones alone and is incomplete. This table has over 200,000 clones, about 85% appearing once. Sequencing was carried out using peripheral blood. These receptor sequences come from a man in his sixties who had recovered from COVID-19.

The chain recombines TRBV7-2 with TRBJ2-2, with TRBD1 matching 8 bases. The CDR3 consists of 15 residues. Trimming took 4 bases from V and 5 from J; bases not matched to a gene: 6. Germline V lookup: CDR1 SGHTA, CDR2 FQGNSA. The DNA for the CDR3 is TGTGCCAGCAGCTCCCAGGGGGCGCGGACCGGGGAGCTGTTTTTT. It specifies CASSSQGARTGELFF.

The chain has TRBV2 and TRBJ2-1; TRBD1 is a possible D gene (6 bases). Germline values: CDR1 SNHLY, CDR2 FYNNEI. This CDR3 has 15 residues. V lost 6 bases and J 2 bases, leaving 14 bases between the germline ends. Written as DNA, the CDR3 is TGTGCCAGCAGGGAACAGGGAATCACCTACAATGAGCAGTTCTTC. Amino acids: CASREQGITYNEQFF.

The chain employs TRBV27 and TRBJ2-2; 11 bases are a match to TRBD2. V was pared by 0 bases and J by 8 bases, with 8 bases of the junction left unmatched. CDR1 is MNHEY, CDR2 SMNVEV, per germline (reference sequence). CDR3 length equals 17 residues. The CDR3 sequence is CASSLSATSGGPGELFF. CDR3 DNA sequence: TGTGCCAGCAGTTTATCGGCCACTAGCGGGGGCCCGGGGGAGCTGTTTTTT.

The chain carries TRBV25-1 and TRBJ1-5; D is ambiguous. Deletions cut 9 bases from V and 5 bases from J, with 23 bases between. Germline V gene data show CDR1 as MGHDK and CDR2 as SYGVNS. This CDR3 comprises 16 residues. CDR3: CARPKRGSRIYQPQHF. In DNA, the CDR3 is TGTGCCAGGCCGAAAAGAGGGAGTAGGATTTATCAGCCCCAGCATTTT.

The CDR3 DNA reads TGTGCCAGCAGCCAAGTTCTGGCGTCAGGGGGCTTTCAGCCCCAGCATTTT. Its translation: CASSQVLASGGFQPQHF. The chain couples TRBV4-2 to TRBJ1-5, with 8 bases that match TRBD1. J lost 6 bases, V lost 1 base, and 11 bases had no gene match. The CDR3 contains 17 residues. Looked up from germline, CDR1 is LGHNA and CDR2 is YNFKEQ.

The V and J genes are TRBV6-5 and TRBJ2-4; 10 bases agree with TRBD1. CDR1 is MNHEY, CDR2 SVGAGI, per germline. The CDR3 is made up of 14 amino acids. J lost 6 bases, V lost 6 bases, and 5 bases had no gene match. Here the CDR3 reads CASSWDRGGNIQYF. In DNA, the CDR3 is TGTGCCAGCAGCTGGGACAGGGGAGGAAACATTCAGTACTTC.

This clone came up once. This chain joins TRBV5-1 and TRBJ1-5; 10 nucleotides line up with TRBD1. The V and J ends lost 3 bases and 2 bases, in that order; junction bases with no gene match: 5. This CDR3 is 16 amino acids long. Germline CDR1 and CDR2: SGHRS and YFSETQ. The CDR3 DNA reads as TGCGCCAGCAGCTGGGGGACAGGGGAGGGCAATCAGCCCCAGCATTTT. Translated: CASSWGTGEGNQPQHF.

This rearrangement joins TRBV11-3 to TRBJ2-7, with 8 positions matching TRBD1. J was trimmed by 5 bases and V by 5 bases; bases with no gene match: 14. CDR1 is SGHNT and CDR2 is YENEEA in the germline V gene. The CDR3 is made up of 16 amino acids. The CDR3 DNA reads TGTGCCAGCAGCCCGTCCCGAGGACAGGGCATGGACGAGCAGTACTTC. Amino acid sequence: CASSPSRGQGMDEQYF.

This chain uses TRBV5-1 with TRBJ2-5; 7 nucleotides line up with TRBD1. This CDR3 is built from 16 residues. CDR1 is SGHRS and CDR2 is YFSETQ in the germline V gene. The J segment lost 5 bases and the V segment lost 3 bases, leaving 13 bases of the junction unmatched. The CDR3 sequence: CASSSSGTGVAETQYF. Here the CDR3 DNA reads TGCGCCAGCAGCTCATCCGGAACAGGGGTCGCGGAGACCCAGTACTTC.

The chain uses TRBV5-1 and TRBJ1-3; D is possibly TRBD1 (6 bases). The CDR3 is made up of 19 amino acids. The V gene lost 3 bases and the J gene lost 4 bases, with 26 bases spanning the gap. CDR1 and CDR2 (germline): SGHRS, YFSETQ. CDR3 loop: CASSSWAGQSGSVGNTIYF. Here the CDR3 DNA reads TGCGCCAGCAGCTCCTGGGCTGGACAGAGTGGGTCGGTCGGAAACACCATATATTTT.

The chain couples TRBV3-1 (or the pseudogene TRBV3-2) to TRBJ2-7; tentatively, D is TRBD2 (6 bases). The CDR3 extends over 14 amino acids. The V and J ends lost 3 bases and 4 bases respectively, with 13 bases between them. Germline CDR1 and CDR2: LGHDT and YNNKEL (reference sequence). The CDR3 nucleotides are TGTGCCAGCAGCCAGGGACTGAACCGATACGAGCAGTACTTC. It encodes CASSQGLNRYEQYF.

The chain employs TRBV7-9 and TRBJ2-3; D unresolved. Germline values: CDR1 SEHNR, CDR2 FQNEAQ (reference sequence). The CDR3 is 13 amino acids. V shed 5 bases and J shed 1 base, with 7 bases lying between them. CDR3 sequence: CASSQARTDTQYF. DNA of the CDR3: TGTGCCAGCAGCCAAGCACGCACAGATACGCAGTATTTT.

CDR3 coding DNA: TGTGCCAGCAGTTCTACAGGGATCCCTAGCCAGCCCCAGCATTTT. It specifies CASSSTGIPSQPQHF. The V and J genes are TRBV7-2 and TRBJ1-5; a possible D gene is TRBD1 (6 bases). V gave up 6 bases and J gave up 7 bases, with 19 bases separating them. Germline V gene lookup returns CDR1 SGHTA and CDR2 FQGNSA. This CDR3 is 15 amino acids long.

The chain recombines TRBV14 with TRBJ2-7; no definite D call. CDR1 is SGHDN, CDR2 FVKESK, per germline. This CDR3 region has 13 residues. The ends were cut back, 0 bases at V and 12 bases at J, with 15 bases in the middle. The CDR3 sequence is CASSQDAISGRYF. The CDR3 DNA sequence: TGTGCCAGCAGCCAAGATGCCATTTCTGGGCGGTACTTC.

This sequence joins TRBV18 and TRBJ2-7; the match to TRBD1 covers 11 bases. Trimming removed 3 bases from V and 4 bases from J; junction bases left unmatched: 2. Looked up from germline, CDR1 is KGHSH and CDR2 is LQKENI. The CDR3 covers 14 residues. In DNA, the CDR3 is TGTGCCAGCTCACCGGACAGGGGGCTTTACGAGCAGTACTTC. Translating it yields CASSPDRGLYEQYF. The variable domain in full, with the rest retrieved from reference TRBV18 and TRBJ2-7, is NAGVMQNPRHLVRRRGQEARLRCSPMKGHSHVYWYRQLPEEGLKFMVYLQKENIIDESGMPKERFSAEFPKEGPSILRIQQVVRGDSAAYFCASSPDRGLYEQYFGPGTRLTVT.

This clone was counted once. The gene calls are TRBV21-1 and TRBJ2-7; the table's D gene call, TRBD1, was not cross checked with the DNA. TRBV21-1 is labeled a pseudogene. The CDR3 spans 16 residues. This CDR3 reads CASSNPLGQGRYEQYF. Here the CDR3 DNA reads TGTGCCAGCAGCAATCCGCTGGGACAGGGGAGGTACGAGCAGTACTTC.

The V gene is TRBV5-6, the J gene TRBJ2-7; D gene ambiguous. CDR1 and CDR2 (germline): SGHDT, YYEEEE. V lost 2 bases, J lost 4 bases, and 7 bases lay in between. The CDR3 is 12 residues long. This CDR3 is CASSFNRYEQYF. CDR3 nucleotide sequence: TGTGCCAGCAGCTTTAATCGGTACGAGCAGTACTTC.

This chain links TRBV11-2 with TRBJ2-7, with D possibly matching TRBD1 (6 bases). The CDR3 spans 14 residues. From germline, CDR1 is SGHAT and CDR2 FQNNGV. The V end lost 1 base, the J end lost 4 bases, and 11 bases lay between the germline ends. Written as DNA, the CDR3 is TGTGCCAGCAGCTTAGGGAGCACAGGGTACGAGCAGTACTTC. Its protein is CASSLGSTGYEQYF.

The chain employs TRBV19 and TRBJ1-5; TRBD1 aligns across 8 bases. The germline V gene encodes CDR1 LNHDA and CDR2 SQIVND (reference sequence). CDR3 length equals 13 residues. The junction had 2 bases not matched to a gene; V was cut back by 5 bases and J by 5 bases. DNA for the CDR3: TGTGCCAGTAGTGGACAGGGCGATCAGCCCCAGCATTTT. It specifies CASSGQGDQPQHF.

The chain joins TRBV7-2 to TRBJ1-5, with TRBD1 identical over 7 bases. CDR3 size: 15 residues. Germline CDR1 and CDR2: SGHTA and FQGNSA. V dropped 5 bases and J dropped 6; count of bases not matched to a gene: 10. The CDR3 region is CASSPGGRGVQPQHF. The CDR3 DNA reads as TGTGCCAGCAGCCCCGGCGGCAGGGGGGTTCAGCCCCAGCATTTT.

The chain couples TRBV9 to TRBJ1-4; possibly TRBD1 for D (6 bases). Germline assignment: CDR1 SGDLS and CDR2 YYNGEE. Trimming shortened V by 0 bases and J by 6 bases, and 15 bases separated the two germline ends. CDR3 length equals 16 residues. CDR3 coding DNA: TGTGCCAGCAGCGTAGCCCCAGGGGAGTGGGATGAAAAACTGTTTTTT. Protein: CASSVAPGEWDEKLFF.

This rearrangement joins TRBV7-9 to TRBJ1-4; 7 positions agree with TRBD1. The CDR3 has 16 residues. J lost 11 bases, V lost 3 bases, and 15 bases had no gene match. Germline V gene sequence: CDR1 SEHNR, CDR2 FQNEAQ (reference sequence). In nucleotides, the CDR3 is TGTGCCAGCAGCTTGGCCGGAGGGGACAGTAAGGGGAAACTGTTTTTT. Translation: CASSLAGGDSKGKLFF.

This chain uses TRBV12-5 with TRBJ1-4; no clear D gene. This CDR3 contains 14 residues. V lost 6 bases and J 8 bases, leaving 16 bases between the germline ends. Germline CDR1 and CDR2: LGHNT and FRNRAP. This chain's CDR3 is CASGTYSGGEKLFF. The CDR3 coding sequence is TGTGCTAGTGGGACGTATTCGGGAGGGGAAAAACTGTTTTTT.

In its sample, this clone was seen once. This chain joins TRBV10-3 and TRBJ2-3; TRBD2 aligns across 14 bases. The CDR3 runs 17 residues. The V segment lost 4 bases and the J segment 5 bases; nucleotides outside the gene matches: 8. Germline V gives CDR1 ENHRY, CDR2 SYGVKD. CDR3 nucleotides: TGTGCCATCAGTGCCCGGACTAGCGGGGGGCGGGGAGATACGCAGTATTTT. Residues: CAISARTSGGRGDTQYF.

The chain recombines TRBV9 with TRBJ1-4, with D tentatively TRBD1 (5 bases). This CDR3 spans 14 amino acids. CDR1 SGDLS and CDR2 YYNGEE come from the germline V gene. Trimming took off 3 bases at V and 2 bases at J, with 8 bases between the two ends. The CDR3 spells CASSARGTNEKLFF. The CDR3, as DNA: TGTGCCAGCAGCGCTCGGGGGACTAATGAAAAACTGTTTTTT.

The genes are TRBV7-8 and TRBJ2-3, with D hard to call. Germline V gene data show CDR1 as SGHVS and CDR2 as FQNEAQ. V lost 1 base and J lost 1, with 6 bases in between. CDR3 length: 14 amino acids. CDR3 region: CASSLVGGTDTQYF. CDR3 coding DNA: TGTGCCAGCAGCTTAGTCGGAGGCACAGATACGCAGTATTTT.

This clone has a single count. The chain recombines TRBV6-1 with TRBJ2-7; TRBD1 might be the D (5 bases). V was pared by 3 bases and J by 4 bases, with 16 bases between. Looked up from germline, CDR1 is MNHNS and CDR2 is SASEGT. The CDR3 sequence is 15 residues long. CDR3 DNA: TGTGCCAGCAGTGACCGGACAAATGCCGCTTACGAGCAGTACTTC. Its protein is CASSDRTNAAYEQYF.

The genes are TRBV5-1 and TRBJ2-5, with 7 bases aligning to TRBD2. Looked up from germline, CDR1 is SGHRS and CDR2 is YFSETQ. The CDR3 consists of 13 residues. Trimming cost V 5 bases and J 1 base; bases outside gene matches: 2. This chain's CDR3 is CASRLASQETQYF. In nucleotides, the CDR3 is TGCGCCAGCAGACTAGCGAGCCAAGAGACCCAGTACTTC.

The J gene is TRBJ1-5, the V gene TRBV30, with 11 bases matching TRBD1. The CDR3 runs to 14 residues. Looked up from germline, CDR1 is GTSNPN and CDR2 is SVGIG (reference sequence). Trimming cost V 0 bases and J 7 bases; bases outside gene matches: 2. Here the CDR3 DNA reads TGTGCCTGGAGTGTGGGACAGGGGGAGCAGCCCCAGCATTTT. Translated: CAWSVGQGEQPQHF.

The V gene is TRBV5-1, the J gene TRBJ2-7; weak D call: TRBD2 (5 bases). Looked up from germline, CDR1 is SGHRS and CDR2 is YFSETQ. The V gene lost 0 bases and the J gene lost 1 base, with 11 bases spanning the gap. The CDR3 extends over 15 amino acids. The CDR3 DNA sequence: TGCGCCAGCAGCTTGGTGCCCGGGGTATCCTACGAGCAGTACTTC. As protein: CASSLVPGVSYEQYF.

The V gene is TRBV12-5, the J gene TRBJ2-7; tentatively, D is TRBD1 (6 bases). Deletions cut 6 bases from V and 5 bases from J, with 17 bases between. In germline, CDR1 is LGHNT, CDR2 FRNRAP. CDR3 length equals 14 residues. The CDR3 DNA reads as TGTGCTAGTGGAGGGGGTTCTTGGACCAACGAGCAGTACTTC. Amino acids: CASGGGSWTNEQYF.

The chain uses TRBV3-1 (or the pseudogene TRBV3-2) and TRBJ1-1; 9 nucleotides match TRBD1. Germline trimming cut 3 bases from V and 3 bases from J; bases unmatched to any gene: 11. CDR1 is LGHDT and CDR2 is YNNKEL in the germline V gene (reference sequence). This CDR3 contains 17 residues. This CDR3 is CASSHIPWDRADTEAFF. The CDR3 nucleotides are TGTGCCAGCAGCCATATTCCCTGGGACAGGGCGGACACTGAAGCTTTCTTT.